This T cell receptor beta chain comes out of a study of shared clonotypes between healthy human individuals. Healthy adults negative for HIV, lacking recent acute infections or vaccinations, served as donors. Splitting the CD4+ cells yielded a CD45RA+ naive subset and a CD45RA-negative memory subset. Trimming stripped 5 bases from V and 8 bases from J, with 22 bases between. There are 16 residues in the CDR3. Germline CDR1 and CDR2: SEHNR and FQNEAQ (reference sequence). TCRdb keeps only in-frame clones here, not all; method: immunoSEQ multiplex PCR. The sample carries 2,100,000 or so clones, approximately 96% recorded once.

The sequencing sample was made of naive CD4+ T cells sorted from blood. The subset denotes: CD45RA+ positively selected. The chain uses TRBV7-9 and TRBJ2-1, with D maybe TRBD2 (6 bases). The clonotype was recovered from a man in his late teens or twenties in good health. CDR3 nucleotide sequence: TGTGCCAGCAGCCCTGGGACCGGGGGTTGGGTCGATGAGCAGTTCTTC. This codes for CASSPGTGGWVDEQFF.